This T cell receptor beta chain was recorded in a study of blood T cell repertoires in COVID-19. Study information: Donors in the United States, Italy and Spain gave samples during acute or convalescent COVID-19.

The protocol was immunoSEQ multiplex PCR, while the TCRdb copy is restricted to in-frame clones and leaves out a portion. The table lists around 62,000 clones, about 94% of them singletons. V was pared by 3 bases and J by 5 bases, with 11 bases of the junction left unmatched. From germline, CDR1 is SGDLS and CDR2 YYNGEE. The CDR3 totals 18 residues. The source is a man aged 65 to 79 with active COVID-19. The specimen sequenced was peripheral blood. V gene TRBV9 combines with J gene TRBJ2-2, with 12 bases lining up with TRBD2. The CDR3 loop reads CASSGRETSGGLTGELFF. CDR3 in DNA: TGTGCCAGCAGCGGCCGCGAGACTAGCGGGGGCTTAACCGGGGAGCTGTTTTTT.